A selection of T cell receptor beta chains follows, all from one sample in a study of blood T cell repertoires in COVID-19. Data came from immunoSEQ multiplex PCR; TCRdb stores just in-frame clones and leaves some out. The table includes 210,000 or so clones, 70% to 90% detected once. Sequenced sample: peripheral blood. These receptor sequences come from a woman between 18 and 29 years old who had recovered from COVID-19. Both conserved end residues are part of each CDR3. The D gene is left open where the match is weak. Size is omitted from some rows. Given values are once, few, many or a class for expanded clones.

v_call: TRBV7-9; d_call: -; j_call: TRBJ2-3; clone_size: -; cdr3_nt: TGTGCCAGCAGCTTACTGAGCGGCAGATTCACAGATACGCAGTATTTT; cdr3_aa: CASSLLSGRFTDTQYF
v_call: TRBV11-2; d_call: TRBD2; j_call: TRBJ2-5; clone_size: -; cdr3_nt: TGTGCCAGCAGCTTGCGTCTAGCGGGAGGTCAACAAGAGACCCAGTACTTC; cdr3_aa: CASSLRLAGGQQETQYF
v_call: TRBV18; d_call: -; j_call: TRBJ2-2; clone_size: few; cdr3_nt: TGTGCCAGCTCACCACTCTCACAGGGGAACACCGGGGAGCTGTTTTTT; cdr3_aa: CASSPLSQGNTGELFF
v_call: TRBV2; d_call: TRBD1; j_call: TRBJ1-1; clone_size: -; cdr3_nt: TGTGCCAGCAGTGAATGGCAGGGGGGCACTGAAGCTTTCTTT; cdr3_aa: CASSEWQGGTEAFF
v_call: TRBV4-1; d_call: -; j_call: TRBJ1-1; clone_size: -; cdr3_nt: TGCGCCAGCAGCCCCGTGGGGGGCACTGAAGCTTTCTTT; cdr3_aa: CASSPVGGTEAFF
v_call: TRBV29-1; d_call: -; j_call: TRBJ2-2; clone_size: -; cdr3_nt: TGCAGCGTTGGACAGAACACCGGGGAGCTGTTTTTT; cdr3_aa: CSVGQNTGELFF
v_call: TRBV10-2; d_call: -; j_call: TRBJ1-1; clone_size: -; cdr3_nt: TGCGCCAGCAGCCTACGCGGATGGACTGAAGCTTTCTTT; cdr3_aa: CASSLRGWTEAFF
v_call: TRBV9; d_call: -; j_call: TRBJ2-3; clone_size: few; cdr3_nt: TGTGCCAGCAGCACCCTTAGCGGTCTCACCCCCACTGATACGCAGTATTTT; cdr3_aa: CASSTLSGLTPTDTQYF
v_call: TRBV5-1; d_call: -; j_call: TRBJ2-2; clone_size: -; cdr3_nt: TGCGCCAGCAGTTCAGCTCGACAGACGAGGACCGGGGAGCTGTTTTTT; cdr3_aa: CASSSARQTRTGELFF
v_call: TRBV30; d_call: -; j_call: TRBJ1-2; clone_size: -; cdr3_nt: TGTGCCTGGACTGTTTGGGTAGGGGGACGGTCTGGCTACACCTTC; cdr3_aa: CAWTVWVGGRSGYTF
v_call: TRBV13; d_call: TRBD1; j_call: TRBJ2-2; clone_size: -; cdr3_nt: TGTGCCAGCAGCTTATTCGAGGGGGCGCACACCGGGGAGCTGTTTTTT; cdr3_aa: CASSLFEGAHTGELFF
v_call: TRBV5-1; d_call: TRBD1; j_call: TRBJ2-7; clone_size: -; cdr3_nt: TGCGCCAGCAGCTTGGGGGGACAGGACTACGAGCAGTACTTC; cdr3_aa: CASSLGGQDYEQYF
v_call: TRBV9; d_call: -; j_call: TRBJ2-2; clone_size: -; cdr3_nt: TGTGCCAGCAGCGACTTGATTTCCGGGGAGCTGTTTTTT; cdr3_aa: CASSDLISGELFF
v_call: TRBV27; d_call: -; j_call: TRBJ1-2; clone_size: -; cdr3_nt: TGTGCCAGCAGCCTAACAGGGCGAGGGGGTGGCTACACCTTC; cdr3_aa: CASSLTGRGGGYTF
v_call: TRBV7-6; d_call: -; j_call: TRBJ2-7; clone_size: -; cdr3_nt: TGTGCCAGCAGCCCGAGGACAGCCCCTTCCTACGAGCAGTACTTC; cdr3_aa: CASSPRTAPSYEQYF
v_call: TRBV4-3; d_call: -; j_call: TRBJ2-7; clone_size: -; cdr3_nt: TGCGCCAGCAGCCGATCTAGGTCCTACGAGCAGTACTTC; cdr3_aa: CASSRSRSYEQYF
v_call: TRBV6-5; d_call: -; j_call: TRBJ2-2; clone_size: -; cdr3_nt: TGTGCCAGCAGTTACTCATGGTCCCAGACCGGGGAGCTGTTTTTT; cdr3_aa: CASSYSWSQTGELFF
v_call: TRBV27; d_call: -; j_call: TRBJ2-7; clone_size: -; cdr3_nt: TGTGCCAGCAGTTTATCGATACAGGACTACGAGCAGTACTTC; cdr3_aa: CASSLSIQDYEQYF
v_call: TRBV5-1; d_call: TRBD1; j_call: TRBJ1-2; clone_size: few; cdr3_nt: TGCGCCAGCAGCTTGGAGGACAGGAACTATGGCTACACCTTC; cdr3_aa: CASSLEDRNYGYTF
v_call: TRBV4-1; d_call: TRBD1; j_call: TRBJ2-1; clone_size: -; cdr3_nt: TGCGCCAGCAGTCCCTTGCCGGGACAGGGGTCTTGGGGACTTCCTCTCAATGAGCAGTTCTTC; cdr3_aa: CASSPLPGQGSWGLPLNEQFF
v_call: TRBV10-1; d_call: -; j_call: TRBJ2-3; clone_size: once; cdr3_nt: TGCGCCAGCAGTGTACGGGGGGCCCTGCCAGATACGCAGTATTTT; cdr3_aa: CASSVRGALPDTQYF
v_call: TRBV7-6; d_call: -; j_call: TRBJ1-3; clone_size: -; cdr3_nt: TGTGCCAGCAGCCCCAGGGTTTCTCCTGGAAACACCATATATTTT; cdr3_aa: CASSPRVSPGNTIYF
v_call: TRBV28; d_call: TRBD1; j_call: TRBJ1-1; clone_size: -; cdr3_nt: TGTGCCAGCAGTTCCAGGGGGATCGGTGGCACTGAAGCTTTCTTT; cdr3_aa: CASSSRGIGGTEAFF
v_call: TRBV30; d_call: -; j_call: TRBJ1-3; clone_size: few; cdr3_nt: TGTGCCTGGAGAGCCTCTGGAAACACCATATATTTT; cdr3_aa: CAWRASGNTIYF
v_call: TRBV10-3; d_call: TRBD1; j_call: TRBJ2-1; clone_size: -; cdr3_nt: TGTGCCATCAGTGATGAGACAGGGTACCCTTACAATGAGCAGTTCTTC; cdr3_aa: CAISDETGYPYNEQFF
v_call: TRBV19; d_call: TRBD1; j_call: TRBJ2-2; clone_size: -; cdr3_nt: TGTGCCAGTAGTACAAGACAGGGAGCCGGGGAGCTGTTTTTT; cdr3_aa: CASSTRQGAGELFF
v_call: TRBV7-9; d_call: -; j_call: TRBJ2-1; clone_size: -; cdr3_nt: TGTGCCAGCAGCATAAGGGGCTCGTACAATGAGCAGTTCTTC; cdr3_aa: CASSIRGSYNEQFF
v_call: TRBV7-6; d_call: TRBD1; j_call: TRBJ1-1; clone_size: -; cdr3_nt: TGTGCCAGCAGCTTGGACAGGGGAGGCACTGAAGCTTTCTTT; cdr3_aa: CASSLDRGGTEAFF
v_call: TRBV19; d_call: -; j_call: TRBJ2-1; clone_size: -; cdr3_nt: TGTGCCAGTAGTCTCTCCTACAATGAGCAGTTCTTC; cdr3_aa: CASSLSYNEQFF
v_call: TRBV10-3; d_call: TRBD1; j_call: TRBJ2-1; clone_size: -; cdr3_nt: TGTGCCATCGGCAGCGACAGGGGAGGCTGGGATGAGCAGTTCTTC; cdr3_aa: CAIGSDRGGWDEQFF
v_call: TRBV7-9; d_call: -; j_call: TRBJ2-6; clone_size: -; cdr3_nt: TGTGCCAGCAGGTTGGGCGCTGGGGCCAACGTCCTGACTTTC; cdr3_aa: CASRLGAGANVLTF
v_call: TRBV11-2; d_call: TRBD1; j_call: TRBJ1-2; clone_size: -; cdr3_nt: TGTGCCAGCAGCTTGAGGGGGCTGAGCGGCTACACCTTC; cdr3_aa: CASSLRGLSGYTF